A single TCR beta chain is shown here with its context. No antigen is known for it. The CDR3 extends 3 residues past the end of the read, so its final part is completed from the germline J gene. All donors had a single incident cervical HPV16 infection, not prevalent. The sample comes from a study of T cells in women clearing cervical HPV infection. Study context: Cases' blood sampling followed lesion detection by median approximately 150 days (90 to 200). Findings and limits, study-wide: Unknown T-cell numbers per sample may underlie the richness differences.

The assay was immunoSEQ multiplex PCR, and TCRdb's table has in-frame clones only and misses some. Listed are some 33,000 clones; about 7.8% falls within the top ten. This CDR3 spans 15 amino acids. CDR1 and CDR2 (germline): GTSNPN, SVGIG (reference sequence). V trimming: 6 bases; J trimming: 9 bases; junction bases outside the gene matches: 15. This receptor was obtained from a woman aged 18-69 years with a cervical HPV16 infection that either progressed to CIN3+ or cleared (not recorded which). Sequencing was performed on blood buffy coat. This sequence joins TRBV30 and TRBJ2-1; 9 nucleotides line up with TRBD2. The CDR3: CACGRGVAGVGEQFF. Partial CDR3 DNA: TGTGCCTGCGGAAGGGGGGTAGCGGGAGTCGGTGAG.